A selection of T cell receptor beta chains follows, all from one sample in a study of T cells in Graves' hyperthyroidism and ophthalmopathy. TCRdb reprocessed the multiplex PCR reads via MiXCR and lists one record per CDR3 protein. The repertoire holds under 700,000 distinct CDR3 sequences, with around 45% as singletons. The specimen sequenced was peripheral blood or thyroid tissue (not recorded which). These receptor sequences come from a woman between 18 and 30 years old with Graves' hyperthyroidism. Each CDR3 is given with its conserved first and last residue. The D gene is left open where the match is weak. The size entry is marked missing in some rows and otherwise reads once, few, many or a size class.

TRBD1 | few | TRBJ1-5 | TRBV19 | CASAGQGGVLYQPQHF | TGTGCCAGTGCCGGACAGGGAGGGGTCCTTTATCAGCCCCAGCATTTT
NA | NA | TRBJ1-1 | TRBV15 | CATSSHAGGNTEAFF | TGTGCCACCAGCAGCCATGCCGGAGGGAACACTGAAGCTTTCTTT
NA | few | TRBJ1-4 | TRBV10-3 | CAISPPETATNEKLFF | TGTGCCATCAGTCCCCCAGAAACAGCAACTAATGAAAAACTGTTTTTT
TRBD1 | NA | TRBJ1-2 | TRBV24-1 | CATSVTGRGYTF | TGTGCCACCAGTGTGACAGGGCGGGGCTACACCTTC
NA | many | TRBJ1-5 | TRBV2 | CASSRGDGNQPQHF | TGTGCCAGCAGTAGGGGGGACGGCAATCAGCCCCAGCATTTT
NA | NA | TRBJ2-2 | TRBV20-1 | CSAPRVTAANTGELFF | TGCAGTGCCCCCCGGGTCACGGCGGCGAACACCGGGGAGCTGTTTTTT
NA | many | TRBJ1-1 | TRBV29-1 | CSVEWSAEAFF | TGCAGCGTTGAATGGTCAGCTGAAGCTTTCTTT
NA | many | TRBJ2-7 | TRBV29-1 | CSVEDSVSYEQYF | TGCAGCGTTGAAGATTCAGTTTCCTACGAGCAGTACTTC
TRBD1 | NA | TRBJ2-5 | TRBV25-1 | CASSERDRVASQYF | TGTGCCAGCAGTGAGCGGGACAGGGTTGCATCCCAGTACTTC
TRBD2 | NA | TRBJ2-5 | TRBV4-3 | CASSQAPSGRETQYF | TGCGCCAGCAGCCAAGCTCCTAGCGGGAGGGAGACCCAGTACTTC
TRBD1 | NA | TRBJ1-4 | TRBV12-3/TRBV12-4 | CASQGQGDEKLFF | TGTGCCAGCCAGGGACAGGGAGATGAAAAACTGTTTTTT
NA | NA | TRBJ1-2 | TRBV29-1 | CSLALGNYGYTF | TGCAGCTTGGCCCTGGGGAACTATGGCTACACCTTC